The 10 T cell receptor beta chains listed next were all sequenced from one sample in a study of T-cell memory formation after mild COVID-19 listed by TCRdb under 2021. The library relied on 5' RACE. The instrument given in TCRdb is Illumina NovaSeq 6000. TCRdb passed the public sequencing reads through fastp at Q25 and MiXCR, retaining productive beta sequences. For every CDR3 protein sequence, its rows merge into one entry that carries the most common genes and DNA. The sample has 200,000 to 250,000 distinct CDR3 sequences on record, 15% of them singletons. Around 2% of the sample rests with the top ten. The sequencing input was PBMCs or a T cell subset sorted from them (not recorded which). The receptor set was obtained from an adult woman who had mild COVID-19 (a few samples of this study predate the infection). The sample titles of this study are shuffled in the database, so cell type and time point are left out; the donor was told from shared clones.

The V and J genes are TRBV20-1 and TRBJ2-3; 14 positions agree with TRBD2. Trimming at V came to 3 bases and at J to 2 bases, leaving 1 base not matched to a gene. CDR3 length equals 15 residues. Germline CDR1 and CDR2: DFQATT and SNEGSKA (reference sequence). The CDR3 DNA follows: TGCAGTGCTAGGACTAGCGGGAGGGTCACAGATACGCAGTATTTT. Translated: CSARTSGRVTDTQYF.

J is TRBJ2-2 and V is TRBV10-3; D not certain. The CDR3 consists of 16 residues. The germline CDR1 and CDR2 sequences are ENHRY and SYGVKD. Trimming stripped 3 bases from V and 0 bases from J, with 11 bases between. The CDR3 protein is CAISEGPVTNTGELFF. The CDR3 coding sequence is TGTGCCATCAGTGAAGGTCCTGTGACGAACACCGGGGAGCTGTTTTTT.

The chain links TRBV10-3 to TRBJ1-1; D is unclear. Germline CDR1 and CDR2: ENHRY and SYGVKD. The CDR3 is 13 amino acids. Trimming stripped 2 bases from V and 1 base from J, with 5 bases between. The CDR3 DNA sequence: TGTGCCATCAGTGAGCGGGGGAACACTGAAGCTTTCTTT. Translation: CAISERGNTEAFF.

This clonotype was seen only a few times. J is TRBJ1-2 and V is TRBV5-1, with 7 bases identical to TRBD1. There are 13 residues in the CDR3. Trimming at V came to 0 bases and at J to 7 bases, leaving 3 bases not matched to a gene. Germline-derived CDR1 and CDR2 are SGHRS and YFSETQ. The CDR3 reads CASSLDRGFGYTF. The CDR3 nucleotides are TGCGCCAGCAGCTTGGACAGGGGTTTTGGCTACACCTTC.

This chain links TRBV7-8 with TRBJ2-3; the D is unclear. Trimming took 2 bases from V and 2 from J, leaving 8 bases between them. The CDR3 totals 14 residues. Germline values: CDR1 SGHVS, CDR2 FQNEAQ. CDR3 in amino acids: CASSLSPLTDTQYF. In DNA, the CDR3 is TGTGCCAGCAGCTTATCCCCCCTCACAGATACGCAGTATTTT.

The chain employs TRBV14 and TRBJ1-2; D remains unclear. V shed 1 base and J shed 4 bases, with 10 bases lying between them. The CDR3 consists of 14 residues. Germline V gives CDR1 SGHDN, CDR2 FVKESK. CDR3 sequence reads: CASSQVPAVYGYTF. The CDR3 region has the DNA TGTGCCAGCAGCCAAGTACCGGCAGTCTATGGCTACACCTTC.

There are a few counts of this clonotype. This chain uses TRBV7-9 with TRBJ2-1; D remains ambiguous. The germline CDR1 and CDR2 sequences are SEHNR and FQNEAQ (reference sequence). Trimming pared 5 bases from V and 9 bases from J, leaving 8 bases between. This CDR3 is built from 11 residues. CDR3 in DNA: TGTGCCAGCAGCCCTTTGATTGAGCAGTTCTTC. Its translation: CASSPLIEQFF.

The J gene is TRBJ2-6, the V gene TRBV29-1, with unresolved D. Germline V CDR1 and CDR2: SQVTM, ANQGSEA. CDR3 length: 11 amino acids. The germline V and J ends were trimmed by 7 bases and 8 bases, with 9 bases remaining between them. The CDR3 here is CSAWAPNVLTF. The DNA for the CDR3 is TGCAGCGCTTGGGCCCCCAACGTCCTGACTTTC.

The rearrangement uses TRBV15 and TRBJ2-7; maybe TRBD1 (6 bases). Trimming took 0 bases from V and 5 from J, leaving 17 bases between them. From germline, CDR1 is LNHNV and CDR2 YYDKDF (reference sequence). The CDR3 length is 16 residues. CDR3 nucleotide sequence: TGTGCCACCAGCAGAGATCGGCAGGGGAGTATCGACGAGCAGTACTTC. Its protein product is CATSRDRQGSIDEQYF.

A few counts support this clonotype. This chain links TRBV20-1 with TRBJ2-7; D may be TRBD1 or TRBD2 (5 bases each). V dropped 4 bases and J dropped 4 bases, with 17 bases sitting between them. The CDR3 has 14 amino acids. Germline-derived CDR1 and CDR2 are DFQATT and SNEGSKA (reference sequence). The CDR3 coding sequence is TGCAGTGCTACGCCGACCCAGGGCGGGTACGAGCAGTACTTC. It specifies CSATPTQGGYEQYF.